The 12 T cell receptor beta chains reported below all come from one sample, sequenced in a study of identical twins. TCRdb independently ran MiXCR on the 5' RACE reads; one entry per CDR3 protein. The sample includes about 280,000 distinct CDR3 sequences, under 9% of them seen just once. The same data also contributed to another study, on yellow fever vaccine responses in identical twins.

Sequencing used memory (CD45RO+) T cells sorted from blood. The receptor set was obtained from a woman between 18 and 29 years old in good health.

This clonotype appeared a few times. This rearrangement joins TRBV6-1 to TRBJ2-7, with 12 bases identical to TRBD1. The CDR3 is made up of 14 amino acids. Trimming took 7 bases from V and 6 from J; bases not matched to a gene: 7. Per the germline V gene, CDR1 is MNHNS and CDR2 is SASEGT. The CDR3 here is CASNPGTGGSEQYF. In DNA, the CDR3 is TGTGCCAGCAACCCAGGGACAGGGGGCTCCGAGCAGTACTTC.

CDR3 sequence: CASSLTGTSARAVHEQFF. The CDR3 nucleotides are TGTGCCAGCAGCTTAACGGGGACTAGCGCCCGCGCGGTTCATGAGCAGTTCTTC. This chain uses TRBV7-3 with TRBJ2-1, with 10 bases fitting TRBD2. CDR3 length: 18 amino acids. CDR1 is SGHTA and CDR2 is FQGTGA in the germline V gene. V dropped 0 bases and J dropped 8; count of bases not matched to a gene: 13.

This clonotype was counted between two and nine times. This chain links TRBV28 with TRBJ1-2; D uncertain. The CDR3 covers 13 residues. In germline, CDR1 is MDHEN, CDR2 SYDVKM. V was shortened by 3 bases and J by 4 bases, with 9 bases between the two germline ends. The DNA for the CDR3 is TGTGCCAGCAGTTTCCACCGGATCTATGGCTACACCTTC. Encoded protein: CASSFHRIYGYTF.

The rearrangement uses TRBV4-1 and TRBJ2-1, with D perhaps being TRBD1 or TRBD2 (5 bases each). This CDR3 is built from 16 residues. The V gene lost 1 base and the J gene lost 5 bases, with 15 bases spanning the gap. Germline CDR1 and CDR2: MGHRA and YSYEKL. CDR3 region: CASSQGPGPWNNEQFF. In DNA, the CDR3 is TGCGCCAGCAGCCAAGGACCGGGGCCCTGGAACAATGAGCAGTTCTTC.

V usage is TRBV10-2 and J usage is TRBJ1-3; 8 positions agree with TRBD1. Germline assignment: CDR1 WSHSY and CDR2 SAAADI. The trim removed 7 bases at V and 4 bases at J, leaving 9 bases unmatched. The length of the CDR3 is 15 residues. The CDR3 protein is CASNPDRGLGNTIYF. The DNA for the CDR3 is TGCGCCAGCAACCCCGACAGGGGCCTCGGAAACACCATATATTTT.

This clonotype has a handful of counts. The rearrangement joins TRBV7-6 to TRBJ2-1, with D hard to call. The CDR3 covers 12 residues. Germline CDR1 is SGHVS and CDR2 is FNYEAQ. Trimming stripped 5 bases from V and 7 bases from J, with 9 bases between. CDR3 sequence reads: CASSLILNEQFF. The CDR3 bases are TGTGCCAGCAGCCTTATCTTAAATGAGCAGTTCTTC.

This clonotype has a handful of counts. The chain carries TRBV10-2 and TRBJ2-3; no clear D gene. The CDR3 sequence is 14 residues long. V was pared by 4 bases and J by 0 bases, with 8 bases between. CDR1 WSHSY and CDR2 SAAADI come from the germline V gene. The CDR3 loop reads CASSAGSSTDTQYF. The CDR3 nucleotides read TGCGCCAGCAGTGCGGGTTCTAGCACAGATACGCAGTATTTT.

V usage is TRBV2 and J usage is TRBJ1-1; D is ambiguous. The CDR3 has 15 residues. Trimming removed 6 bases from V and 1 base from J, with 15 bases in between. CDR1 and CDR2 (germline): SNHLY, FYNNEI. For the CDR3, the DNA is TGTGCCAGCAGGAGATCCGGGATTGGGAACACTGAAGCTTTCTTT. It yields the protein CASRRSGIGNTEAFF. The whole variable domain, filled in from reference TRBV2 and TRBJ1-1, reads EPEVTQTPSHQVTQMGQEVILRCVPISNHLYFYWYRQILGQKVEFLVSFYNNEISEKSEIFDDQFSVERPDGSNFTLKIRSTKLEDSAMYFCASRRSGIGNTEAFFGQGTRLTVV.

The rearrangement links TRBV3-1 to TRBJ2-4; 7 bases match TRBD1. The germline gives CDR1 LGHDT, CDR2 YNNKEL (reference sequence). The CDR3 is 17 residues long. The junction had 9 bases not matched to a gene; V was cut back by 1 base and J by 3 bases. CDR3 protein: CASSQVRQGDVKNIQYF. The CDR3 nucleotides read TGTGCCAGCAGCCAAGTCCGTCAGGGGGATGTCAAAAACATTCAGTACTTC.

CDR3 nucleotides: TGTGCCACCAGTGATTTAGGGGGTCCCTCTAGCACAGATACGCAGTATTTT. Amino acid sequence: CATSDLGGPSSTDTQYF. This sequence joins TRBV24-1 and TRBJ2-3; TRBD1 might be the D (6 bases). With 1 base removed from V and 0 bases from J, the gap between germline ends came to 13 bases. The CDR3 totals 17 residues. The germline gives CDR1 KGHDR, CDR2 SFDVKD.

Notes on this clonotype: The junction and the germline gene differ at one end; a read error may be behind it. The chain is built from TRBV20-1 and TRBJ2-1; 8 bases agree with TRBD1. This CDR3 region has 15 residues. CDR1 DFQATT and CDR2 SNEGSKA come from the germline V gene (reference sequence). The CDR3 sequence is CSARAQGADYNQQFF. The CDR3 DNA is TGCAGTGCTAGAGCCCAGGGGGCGGATTACAATCAGCAGTTCTTC.

The chain employs TRBV28 and TRBJ2-1; 7 bases are shared with TRBD1. Germline V gene lookup returns CDR1 MDHEN and CDR2 SYDVKM. The CDR3 consists of 13 residues. With 7 bases clipped from V and 15 bases from J, the junction kept 15 bases outside the gene matches. CDR3 protein: CASTQGQILSPFF. The CDR3 nucleotides read TGTGCCAGCACCCAGGGACAGATTTTGAGCCCGTTCTTC.